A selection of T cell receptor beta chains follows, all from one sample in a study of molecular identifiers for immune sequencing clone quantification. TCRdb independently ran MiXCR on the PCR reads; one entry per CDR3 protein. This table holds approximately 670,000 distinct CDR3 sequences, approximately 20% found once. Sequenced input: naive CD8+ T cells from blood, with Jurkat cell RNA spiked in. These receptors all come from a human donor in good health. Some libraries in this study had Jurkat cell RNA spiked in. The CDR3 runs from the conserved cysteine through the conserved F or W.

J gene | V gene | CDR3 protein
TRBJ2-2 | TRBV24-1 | CATGDSRGGGRWNTGELFF
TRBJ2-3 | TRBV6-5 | CASSAPNPGTDTQYF
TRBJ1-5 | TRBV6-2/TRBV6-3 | CASSQDHQPQHF
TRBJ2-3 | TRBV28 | CASSLLGVGQGAPADTQYF
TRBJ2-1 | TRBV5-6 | CASSLAVLSAEQFF
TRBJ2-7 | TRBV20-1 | CSATGTSGGPIAGEQYF
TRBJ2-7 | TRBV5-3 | CASRPVAGSSYVQYF
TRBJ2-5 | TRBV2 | CASSEGAWGEGGIQETQYF
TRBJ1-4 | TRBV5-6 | CASSTLSGTVNEKLFF
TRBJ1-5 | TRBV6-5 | CASSRGSGQPQHF
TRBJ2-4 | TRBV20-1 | CSARGGLAKNIQYF
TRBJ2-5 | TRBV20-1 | CSASTGGHHQETQYF
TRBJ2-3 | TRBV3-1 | CASSQATLAGITDTQYF
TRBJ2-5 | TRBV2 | CASRAPQTGPQETQYF
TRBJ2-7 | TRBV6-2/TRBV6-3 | CASSYMTLYEQYF
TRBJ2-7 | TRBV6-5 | CASSVQGWGSYEQYF
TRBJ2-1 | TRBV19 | CASSIGGSYNEQFF
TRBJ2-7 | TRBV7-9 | CASTYTSYEQYF
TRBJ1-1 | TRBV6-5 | CASSYRGVDSAIF
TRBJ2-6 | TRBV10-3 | CAISRTGNSGANVLTF
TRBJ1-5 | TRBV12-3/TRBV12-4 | CASSFTGDNQPQHF
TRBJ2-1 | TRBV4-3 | CASSQVLSGGRYNEQFF
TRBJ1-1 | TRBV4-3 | CASSQDLGRDGNTEAFF
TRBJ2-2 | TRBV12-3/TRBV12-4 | CASSPGGSTGELFF
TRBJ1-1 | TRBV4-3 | CASSQERVRGLEAFF
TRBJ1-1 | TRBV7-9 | CASSLEPAYSSEAFF
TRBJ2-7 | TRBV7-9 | CASSIRDRGSHEQYF
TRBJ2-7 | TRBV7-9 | CASSPSRGPYEQYF
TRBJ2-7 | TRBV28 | CASRTGYAYEQYF
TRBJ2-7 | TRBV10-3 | CAISDPGLPLDEQYF
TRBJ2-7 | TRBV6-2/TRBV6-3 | CASRVGNSGEQYF
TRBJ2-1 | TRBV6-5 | CASSSGQAYNEQFF
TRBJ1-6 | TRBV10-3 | CAIGTGKSSYNSPLHF
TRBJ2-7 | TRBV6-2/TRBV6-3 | CAVTGGSYEQYF
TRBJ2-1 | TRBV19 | CASSIYTSGNNEQFF
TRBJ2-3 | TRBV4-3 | CASSHRADPEWNTQYF
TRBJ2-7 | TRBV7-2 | CASSLDTNEQYF
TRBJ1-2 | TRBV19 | CASSNGNYGYTF
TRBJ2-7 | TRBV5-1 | CASSLAPTGGSYEQYF
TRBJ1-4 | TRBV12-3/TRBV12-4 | CASSLRIIGIEKPFF
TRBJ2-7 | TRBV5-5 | CASSLLLAGGSDEQYF
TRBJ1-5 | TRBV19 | CASSPWGSSQPQHF
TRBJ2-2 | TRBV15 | CATSRTGPHGELFF
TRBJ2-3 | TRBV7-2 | CASSTLAGVPDTQYF
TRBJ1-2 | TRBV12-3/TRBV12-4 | CASSLPAPANYGYTF